The 22 T cell receptor beta chains below all came from one sample that was sequenced in a study of blood T cell repertoires in COVID-19. Clones were sequenced by immunoSEQ multiplex PCR, and TCRdb holds only the in-frame ones, with some missing. The profile shows some 77,000 clones, around 90% of them singletons. Material for sequencing was peripheral blood. The source is a woman over 75 with active or convalescent COVID-19.

The chain carries TRBV7-8 and TRBJ1-5, with D perhaps TRBD1 (5 bases). Trimming removed 1 base from V and 10 bases from J, with 11 bases in between. The CDR3 spans 13 residues. CDR1 and CDR2 (germline): SGHVS, FQNEAQ. CDR3: CASSLEEGAPQHF. The CDR3, as DNA: TGTGCCAGCAGCTTAGAGGAAGGGGCCCCCCAGCATTTT. Filled out from reference TRBV7-8 and TRBJ1-5, the complete variable domain reads GAGVSQSPRYKVAKRGQDVALRCDPISGHVSLFWYQQALGQGPEFLTYFQNEAQLDKSGLPSDRFFAERPEGSVSTLKIQRTQQEDSAVYLCASSLEEGAPQHFGDGTRLSIL.

The V gene is TRBV6-5, the J gene TRBJ1-2; tentatively, D is TRBD1 (5 bases). Germline values: CDR1 MNHEY, CDR2 SVGAGI. V lost 0 bases and J lost 5, with 7 bases in between. The CDR3 has 13 residues. The CDR3 region has the DNA TGTGCCAGCAGTTACTCCGACAGTTATGGCTACACCTTC. It specifies CASSYSDSYGYTF.

The chain carries TRBV6-2 or TRBV6-3 and TRBJ2-1; TRBD1 matches 8 bases. V was clipped by 2 bases and J by 6 bases; unmatched bases: 6. The germline V gene encodes CDR1 MNHEY and CDR2 SVGEGT. The CDR3 is 15 amino acids. CDR3 amino acids: CASSYGTGWVNEQFF. In nucleotides, the CDR3 is TGTGCCAGCAGTTACGGGACAGGATGGGTCAATGAGCAGTTCTTC.

This clone was found once. The chain combines TRBV7-2 with TRBJ2-5; weak D call: TRBD2 (6 bases). Trimming stripped 5 bases from V and 7 bases from J, with 8 bases between. The CDR3 spans 11 residues. Germline V CDR1 and CDR2: SGHTA, FQGNSA. In nucleotides, the CDR3 is TGTGCCAGCAGCCAGGGAGGGACCCAGTACTTC. Its translation is CASSQGGTQYF.

The V and J genes are TRBV27 and TRBJ2-1; a possible D gene is TRBD1 (5 bases). This CDR3 region has 15 residues. V was clipped by 6 bases and J by 5 bases, with 17 bases between them. The V gene's germline CDR1 is MNHEY and CDR2 SMNVEV (reference sequence). The CDR3 nucleotides are TGTGCCAGCAGACACTATCTCGACAGAAACAATGAGCAGTTCTTC. This codes for CASRHYLDRNNEQFF.

The rearrangement links TRBV3-1 (or the pseudogene TRBV3-2) to TRBJ2-1, with TRBD2 as a possible D gene (6 bases). The V end was cut by 4 bases, the J end by 0 bases, with 13 bases between. The germline gives CDR1 LGHDT, CDR2 YNNKEL (reference sequence). This CDR3 is built from 16 residues. CDR3 bases: TGTGCCAGCAGCCCCCGTGGGGGGAGCTCCTACAATGAGCAGTTCTTC. Translating gives CASSPRGGSSYNEQFF.

This sequence joins TRBV19 and TRBJ1-1, with TRBD1 identical over 8 bases. Germline V CDR1 and CDR2: LNHDA, SQIVND (reference sequence). V lost 4 bases to trimming and J lost 2 bases; unmatched junction nucleotides: 6. CDR3 length: 15 residues. CDR3 region: CASSTKAGGNTEAFF. Written as DNA, the CDR3 is TGTGCCAGTAGTACAAAAGCAGGGGGCAACACTGAAGCTTTCTTT.

The chain couples TRBV9 to TRBJ1-3; no clear D. Between the trimmed V and J ends, which lost 0 bases and 3 bases, there was a span of 10 bases. The germline gives CDR1 SGDLS, CDR2 YYNGEE. CDR3 length: 15 amino acids. The CDR3 is CASSVATGFGNTIYF. Here the CDR3 DNA reads TGTGCCAGCAGCGTAGCAACGGGTTTTGGAAACACCATATATTTT. The entire variable domain, with the rest obtained from reference TRBV9 and TRBJ1-3, is as follows: DSGVTQTPKHLITATGQRVTLRCSPRSGDLSVYWYQQSLDQGLQFLIQYYNGEERAKGNILERFSAQQFPDLHSELNLSSLELGDSALYFCASSVATGFGNTIYFGEGSWLTVV.

The V gene is TRBV6-5, the J gene TRBJ2-7; 11 bases fit TRBD1. V lost 6 bases and J lost 6; bases outside the gene matches: 4. In germline, CDR1 is MNHEY, CDR2 SVGAGI. CDR3 length: 13 amino acids. CDR3 loop: CASSPDRGLEQYF. In DNA, the CDR3 is TGTGCCAGCAGCCCGGACAGGGGGCTCGAGCAGTACTTC.

The gene calls are TRBV24-1 and TRBJ2-1, with TRBD1 matching over 8 bases. The V gene's germline CDR1 is KGHDR and CDR2 SFDVKD. V was clipped by 8 bases and J by 9 bases; unmatched bases: 5. This CDR3 contains 12 residues. CDR3 sequence reads: CATNRQGAEQFF. For the CDR3, the DNA is TGTGCCACCAACCGGCAGGGGGCTGAGCAGTTCTTC.

V and J are TRBV28 and TRBJ2-2, with TRBD1 identical over 8 bases. The CDR3 consists of 14 residues. J was trimmed by 7 bases and V by 8 bases; bases with no gene match: 9. Germline CDR1 and CDR2: MDHEN and SYDVKM. The chain's CDR3 is CASRRTGTDGELFF. Here the CDR3 DNA reads TGTGCCAGCCGTCGGACAGGGACCGACGGGGAGCTGTTTTTT.

CDR3 nucleotide sequence: TGCGCCAGCAGCCAAGGACTAGCGGGAGGGGGGGAGACCCAGTACTTC. Protein: CASSQGLAGGGETQYF. The chain uses TRBV4-1 and TRBJ2-5; 14 nucleotides agree with TRBD2. Trimming cost V 1 base and J 5 bases; bases outside gene matches: 3. Germline V gene lookup returns CDR1 MGHRA and CDR2 YSYEKL. CDR3 length: 16 amino acids.

The chain carries TRBV24-1 and TRBJ1-5; tentative D call: TRBD1 (6 bases). Germline loops: CDR1 KGHDR, CDR2 SFDVKD. This CDR3 contains 16 residues. The V end lost 0 bases, the J end lost 7 bases, and 15 bases lay between the germline ends. Written as DNA, the CDR3 is TGTGCCACCAGTGATTTGTGCGGGGGCGCTTGCCAGCCCCAGCATTTT. Its protein is CATSDLCGGACQPQHF.

The V gene is TRBV10-1, the J gene TRBJ2-3; TRBD2 matches at 8 bases. From germline, CDR1 is WNHNN and CDR2 SYGVQD (reference sequence). The CDR3 totals 15 residues. V lost 6 bases, J lost 4 bases, and 9 bases stayed unmatched. CDR3: CASSESGSRADTQYF. For the CDR3, the DNA is TGCGCCAGCAGCGAAAGCGGGAGTCGAGCAGATACGCAGTATTTT.

The chain employs TRBV15 and TRBJ1-6, with TRBD1 matching 8 bases. With 3 bases clipped from V and 11 bases from J, the junction kept 6 bases outside the gene matches. Germline V CDR1 and CDR2: LNHNV, YYDKDF (reference sequence). This CDR3 has 14 amino acids. CDR3 nucleotides: TGTGCCACCAGCAGCTCGACAGGGGATGCACCCCTCCACTTT. Translated, it gives CATSSSTGDAPLHF.

This chain uses TRBV28 with TRBJ1-5, with D possibly TRBD1 on 5 matching bases. V was clipped by 5 bases and J by 0 bases, with 11 bases between them. Germline loops: CDR1 MDHEN, CDR2 SYDVKM. The CDR3 runs 15 residues. The CDR3 coding sequence is TGTGCCAGCAGTCTGGGGCCTTATAGCAATCAGCCCCAGCATTTT. Translating gives CASSLGPYSNQPQHF.

The chain joins TRBV18 to TRBJ1-4; D is perhaps TRBD1 (5 bases). CDR3 length: 13 residues. Germline V gene data show CDR1 as KGHSH and CDR2 as LQKENI. The ends were cut back, 5 bases at V and 5 bases at J, with 9 bases in the middle. The DNA for the CDR3 is TGTGCCAGCTCATGGGGGGAGAATGAAAAACTGTTTTTT. This translates into CASSWGENEKLFF.

The rearrangement uses TRBV28 and TRBJ2-1; tentatively, D is TRBD2 (5 bases). V lost 10 bases and J 4 bases, leaving 14 bases between the germline ends. This CDR3 is built from 13 residues. Germline values: CDR1 MDHEN, CDR2 SYDVKM. CDR3 loop: CAKPGSGYNEQFF. The CDR3 nucleotides are TGTGCCAAGCCGGGATCGGGTTACAATGAGCAGTTCTTC.

J is TRBJ2-1 and V is TRBV5-1, with 10 positions matching TRBD1. The CDR3 has 15 amino acids. From germline, CDR1 is SGHRS and CDR2 YFSETQ. The J segment lost 9 bases and the V segment lost 4 bases, leaving 10 bases of the junction unmatched. The CDR3 loop reads CASSPGTGVNAEQFF. Here the CDR3 DNA reads TGCGCCAGCAGCCCCGGGACAGGGGTTAATGCTGAGCAGTTCTTC.

The CDR3 is CASSPGTDLGETQYF. Here the CDR3 DNA reads TGTGCCAGCAGCCCAGGGACAGACCTGGGGGAGACCCAGTACTTC. The rearrangement joins TRBV9 to TRBJ2-5, with 7 bases lining up with TRBD1. J gave up 5 bases and V 4 bases, and 11 bases lay outside the gene matches. The CDR3 totals 15 residues. The germline V gene encodes CDR1 SGDLS and CDR2 YYNGEE.

This chain uses TRBV5-1 with TRBJ2-2, with D tentatively TRBD2 (5 bases). V lost 2 bases and J lost 4, with 12 bases in between. CDR1 is SGHRS, CDR2 YFSETQ, per germline. The CDR3 is 15 residues long. CDR3 sequence (DNA): TGCGCCAGCAGCTTAGCGGCAGGAGGCACCGGGGAGCTGTTTTTT. Its translation: CASSLAAGGTGELFF.

The chain uses TRBV19 and TRBJ1-5; D uncertain. Germline CDR1 is LNHDA and CDR2 is SQIVND (reference sequence). CDR3 size: 10 residues. Between the trimmed V and J ends, which lost 7 bases and 9 bases, there was a span of 7 bases. The CDR3 region is CASNTRPQHF. The CDR3 bases are TGTGCCAGTAACACCAGGCCCCAGCATTTT.